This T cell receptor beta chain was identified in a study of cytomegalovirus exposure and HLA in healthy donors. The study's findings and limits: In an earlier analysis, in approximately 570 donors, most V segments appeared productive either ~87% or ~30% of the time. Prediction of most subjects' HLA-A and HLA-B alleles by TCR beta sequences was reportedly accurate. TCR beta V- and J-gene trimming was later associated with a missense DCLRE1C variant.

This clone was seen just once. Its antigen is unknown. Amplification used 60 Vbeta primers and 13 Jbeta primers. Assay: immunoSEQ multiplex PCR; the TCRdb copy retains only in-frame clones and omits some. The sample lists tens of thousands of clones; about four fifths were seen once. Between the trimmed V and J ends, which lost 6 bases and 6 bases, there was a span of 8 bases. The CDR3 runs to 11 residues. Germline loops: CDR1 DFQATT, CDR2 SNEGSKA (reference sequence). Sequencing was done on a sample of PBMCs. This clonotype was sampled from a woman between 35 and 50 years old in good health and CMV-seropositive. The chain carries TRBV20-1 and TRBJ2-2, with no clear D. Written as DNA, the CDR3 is TGCAGTGCCGCTGGGCCCGGGGAGCTGTTTTTT. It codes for CSAAGPGELFF.